The next 3 T cell receptor beta chains were all read from a single sample in a study of identical twins. TCRdb passed the 5' RACE reads through MiXCR, listing each CDR3 protein once. The sample shows 500,000 to 650,000 distinct CDR3 sequences, under 25% of them seen only once. The data were also submitted as part of a second study, on yellow fever vaccine responses in identical twins.

The specimen sequenced was CD4+ T cells sorted from blood. The receptors here all came from a woman aged 18-35 years in good health.

This clonotype has just a few counts. The chain uses TRBV7-9 and TRBJ1-1; D gene uncertain. Trimming took off 11 bases at V and 4 bases at J, with 20 bases between the two ends. Germline CDR1 SEHNR, CDR2 FQNEAQ (reference sequence). The CDR3 is made up of 14 amino acids. The CDR3 DNA reads TGTGCCGCTCAACTCGCGCCGGAGGTCACTGAAGCTTTCTTT. Its protein product is CAAQLAPEVTEAFF. Combining the CDR3 with reference TRBV7-9 and TRBJ1-1 gives the whole variable domain DTGVSQNPRHKITKRGQNVTFRCDPISEHNRLYWYRQTLGQGPEFLTYFQNEAQLEKSRLLSDRFSAERPKGSFSTLEIQRTEQGDSAMYLCAAQLAPEVTEAFFGQGTRLTVV.

This clonotype was observed a single time. The rearrangement links TRBV7-9 to TRBJ2-5; TRBD1 matches 7 bases. V was pared by 2 bases and J by 2 bases, with 8 bases of the junction left unmatched. This CDR3 spans 16 amino acids. In germline, CDR1 is SEHNR, CDR2 FQNEAQ (reference sequence). CDR3 bases: TGTGCCAGCAGCTTAAGAACGGGCAGGGGGCAAGAGACCCAGTACTTC. It codes for CASSLRTGRGQETQYF.

This clonotype came up a few times. The V gene is TRBV12-3 or TRBV12-4, the J gene TRBJ1-5; D remains ambiguous. V was clipped by 0 bases and J by 4 bases, with 4 bases between them. The CDR3 sequence is 13 residues long. The CDR3 region has the DNA TGTGCCAGCAGTTTAGCCCCGAATCAGCCCCAGCATTTT. Encoded protein: CASSLAPNQPQHF.